Shown below are 3 T cell receptor beta chains from a single sample sequenced in a study of T cell repertoires in ileal Crohn's disease. Time point given: neoterminal ileum biopsy at postoperative endoscopy, about 6 months after surgery. Repertoires were generated with immunoSEQ multiplex PCR, while TCRdb's copy carries only in-frame clones and drops some. This table has 15,000 or so clones, approximately 80% appearing once. Material: ileal tissue. All receptors come from an adult with Crohn's disease.

The chain combines TRBV6-7 with TRBJ2-5; D possibly corresponds to TRBD2 (5 bases). TRBV6-7 is flagged as an ORF with uncertain function. The CDR3 loop spans 13 amino acids. V was trimmed by 8 bases and J by 5 bases, leaving 15 bases between them. The CDR3 reads CASRGSRRETQYF. In DNA, the CDR3 is TGTGCCAGCCGGGGTTCCCGACGGGAGACCCAGTACTTC.

The chain employs TRBV9 and TRBJ2-3, with D uncertain. The CDR3 covers 14 residues. In germline, CDR1 is SGDLS, CDR2 YYNGEE. V shed 6 bases and J shed 1 base, with 12 bases lying between them. CDR3 nucleotides: TGTGCCAGCAACCTGGATGGGGGCACAGATACGCAGTATTTT. Translated, it gives CASNLDGGTDTQYF.

The gene calls are TRBV6-6 and TRBJ2-7; D might be TRBD2 (5 bases). The length of the CDR3 is 16 residues. V gave up 6 bases and J gave up 0 bases, with 18 bases separating them. Per germline, CDR1 MNHNY and CDR2 SVGAGI (reference sequence). In DNA form, the CDR3 reads TGTGCCAGCAGCCTAGGATGGCAGGAGGCCTCCTACGAGCAGTACTTC. This translates into CASSLGWQEASYEQYF.